Included here is one T cell receptor beta chain sequence, with context. The junction departs from germline at one end; a sequencing error may be responsible. The data were obtained in a study of blood T cell repertoires in COVID-19. Study details: Material from acute and convalescent COVID-19 was sourced from the United States, Italy and Spain. T cells, B-cell-depleted T cells, or PBMCs provided the cDNA or gDNA that served as material.

The CDR3 is made up of 16 amino acids. Germline CDR1 is SGHNT and CDR2 is YENEEA. Per the original methods: Amplified reference gene primers provided the basis for estimating nucleated cell counts. Method: immunoSEQ multiplex PCR; TCRdb's copy keeps in-frame clones and lacks some. That table gives V, J and clone size, and the DNA gave D and trimming. Of approximately 130,000 clones listed, around 88% are singletons. V gene TRBV11-3 combines with J gene TRBJ2-1; TRBD2 agrees at 9 bases. Sequenced input: peripheral blood. The sequence came from a woman aged 45 to 65 who had recovered from COVID-19. In DNA form, the CDR3 reads TGTGCCAGCAGCGTAGAGAGCGGGGGGAGTTACAATGAGCAGTTCTTC. Amino acid sequence: CASSVESGGSYNEQFF.